This TCR beta chain was identified in a study of beta chain features in type 1 diabetes. Study results and caveats: Significant though moderate, a shortening of TCRB CDR3s appeared in all four CD4+ subsets of Type 1 diabetes patients.

V trimming: 4 bases; J trimming: 2 bases; junction bases outside the gene matches: 6. The germline gives CDR1 SGHTS, CDR2 YDEGEE. This CDR3 contains 15 residues. The isolated RNA, all of it, was reverse transcribed, so expressed TCRB transcripts were what got sequenced. Only in-frame clones appear in the TCRdb table, and some are missing; sequencing was by immunoSEQ multiplex PCR. The repertoire includes over 200,000 clones, roughly 11% of them detected once, and roughly 0.017% sits in the top ten. With respect to this clone: The antigen is not known.

The chain joins TRBV5-8 to TRBJ2-7; 10 bases fit TRBD1. The sample consisted of naive CD4+ T cells from blood. The sequence came from a young man with type 1 diabetes. DNA for the CDR3: TGTGCCAGCAGCCGGGCCGGGACAGGGGCCTACGAGCAGTACTTC. Encoded protein: CASSRAGTGAYEQYF.